Following are 8 T cell receptor beta chains from one sample sequenced in a study of PD-1 blockade in classical Hodgkin lymphoma. Sequencing was performed with immunoSEQ multiplex PCR; in TCRdb, only in-frame clones are kept and a portion is missing. Among tens of thousands of clones listed, more than 75% were seen once. The time point: newly diagnosed, previously untreated cHL patient sample. The sample comprised peripheral blood mononuclear cells (PBMCs). These receptors were collected from a human donor with classical Hodgkin lymphoma.

This chain joins TRBV4-2 and TRBJ2-1, with D unclear. Germline-derived CDR1 and CDR2 are LGHNA and YNFKEQ. The CDR3 has 15 residues. Trimming took off 0 bases at V and 8 bases at J, with 14 bases between the two ends. CDR3: CASSQEMGSFDEQFF. The CDR3 DNA reads TGTGCCAGCAGCCAAGAGATGGGTAGTTTCGATGAGCAGTTCTTC.

The chain links TRBV9 to TRBJ1-4; 7 bases line up with TRBD1. The CDR3 has 15 amino acids. Germline lookup yields CDR1 SGDLS and CDR2 YYNGEE. The ends lost 0 bases at V and 5 bases at J; junction bases unmatched: 4. The DNA of the CDR3 is TGTGCCAGCAGCGTAGCCCCAGGGGGGAATGAAAAACTGTTTTTT. This encodes CASSVAPGGNEKLFF.

The rearrangement joins TRBV20-1 to TRBJ1-1; no clear D. V lost 7 bases, J lost 4 bases, and 10 bases lay in between. Germline V gene lookup returns CDR1 DFQATT and CDR2 SNEGSKA (reference sequence). This CDR3 has 11 amino acids. CDR3 amino acids: CSGRRGTEAFF. The CDR3 bases are TGCAGTGGACGGCGGGGCACTGAAGCTTTCTTT.

The V call is TRBV7-9, the J call TRBJ2-1; 14 positions agree with TRBD2. The CDR3 length is 18 residues. CDR1 is SEHNR and CDR2 is FQNEAQ in the germline V gene (reference sequence). V was pared by 2 bases and J by 4 bases, with 7 bases of the junction left unmatched. CDR3 nucleotide sequence: TGTGCCAGCAGCTTATGGGAGACTAGCGGGAGGGGTTACAATGAGCAGTTCTTC. Residues: CASSLWETSGRGYNEQFF.

In this sample, this clone turned up once. The chain recombines TRBV4-1 with TRBJ1-2; possible D gene TRBD1, 5 bases. V was shortened by 1 base and J by 8 bases, with 20 bases between the two germline ends. The CDR3 length is 16 residues. The V gene's germline CDR1 is MGHRA and CDR2 YSYEKL. CDR3: CASSQGVAGRVVGYTF. In DNA form, the CDR3 reads TGCGCCAGCAGCCAAGGTGTGGCAGGGCGGGTAGTCGGCTACACCTTC.

CDR3 coding DNA: TGCGCCAGCAGCAGCGGGGGCGGGAGGGTTACCTACAATGAGCAGTTCTTC. Its protein is CASSSGGGRVTYNEQFF. This chain links TRBV5-1 with TRBJ2-1, with 9 bases matching TRBD2. The junction had 10 bases not matched to a gene; V was cut back by 4 bases and J by 2 bases. Germline V gene data show CDR1 as SGHRS and CDR2 as YFSETQ. The CDR3 length is 17 residues.

With respect to this clone: Other DNA sequences in the sample encode the same CDR3. The CDR3 loop reads CASSQAGGAYNEQFF. CDR3 nucleotides: TGCGCCAGCAGCCAAGCGGGAGGCGCTTACAATGAGCAGTTCTTC. This chain links TRBV4-1 with TRBJ2-1; 7 nucleotides agree with TRBD2. V shed 1 base, J shed 4 bases, and the junction held 4 bases outside the gene matches. CDR3 length equals 15 residues. Looked up from germline, CDR1 is MGHRA and CDR2 is YSYEKL.

The rearrangement joins TRBV7-6 to TRBJ1-1; D gene unclear. Germline V gene sequence: CDR1 SGHVS, CDR2 FNYEAQ. The CDR3 is 15 amino acids. V was trimmed by 1 base and J by 6 bases, leaving 15 bases between them. CDR3 sequence (DNA): TGTGCCAGCAGCTTAGAAGCTCGCCTGTGCGCTGAAGCTTTCTTT. This codes for CASSLEARLCAEAFF.